One and the same sample provided the 17 T cell receptor beta chains below, sequenced in a study of naive and memory T cell subsets. Both TRBC1 and TRBC2 were covered by a beta constant-region primer of two equimolar oligonucleotides. The ligated cDNA underwent four PCR rounds using SP2 and nested alpha and beta constant-region primers. Each CDR3 protein gets one entry after TCRdb re-called the UMI-ligation and nested PCR reads with MiXCR. The repertoire has under 150,000 distinct CDR3 sequences, about a fifth of them found once; the top ten carry roughly 0.6%. These receptors lack a known antigen. Study-wide results and limits: Especially in CD8 cells, naive repertoires contained a few larger clonotypes, possibly CD45RA-re-expressing memory cells.

The sample consisted of naive CD8+ T cells from blood. The origin of the receptors is a human donor in good health.

This clonotype has only a few counts. The chain recombines TRBV21-1 with TRBJ2-3; the listed D gene, TRBD2, was not tested against the DNA. TRBV21-1 is classified as a pseudogene. CDR3 length: 21 amino acids. The CDR3 here is CAAQVSPGLAGAFRLADTQYF. Here the CDR3 DNA reads TGTGCCGCCCAGGTTTCCCCGGGACTAGCGGGAGCGTTTCGGCTGGCAGATACGCAGTATTTT.

This clonotype has more than one count but fewer than ten. The chain carries TRBV20-1 and TRBJ1-3; D unresolved. V shed 5 bases and J shed 0 bases, with 11 bases lying between them. The germline gives CDR1 DFQATT, CDR2 SNEGSKA (reference sequence). This CDR3 contains 14 residues. CDR3 nucleotides: TGCAGTGCTGAAGACGGAGACTCTGGAAACACCATATATTTT. Translated: CSAEDGDSGNTIYF.

This chain connects TRBV6-2 or TRBV6-3 to TRBJ1-1, with D perhaps TRBD1 (5 bases). This CDR3 is built from 15 residues. V lost 8 bases and J 1 base, leaving 17 bases between the germline ends. CDR1 is MNHEY and CDR2 is SVGEGT in the germline V gene. Written as DNA, the CDR3 is TGTGCCAGCTTGGACAACTATTTCTCGAACACTGAAGCTTTCTTT. Protein sequence: CASLDNYFSNTEAFF.

The V call is TRBV12-3 or TRBV12-4, the J call TRBJ2-2; TRBD2 agrees at 8 bases. The CDR3 totals 15 residues. V lost 7 bases, J lost 5 bases, and 9 bases stayed unmatched. The CDR3 is CASTSTAGATGELFF. Written as DNA, the CDR3 is TGTGCCAGCACCAGCACAGCGGGAGCAACCGGGGAGCTGTTTTTT.

This clonotype was seen a handful of times. The V call is TRBV24-1, the J call TRBJ2-5; D remains unclear. The germline V and J ends were trimmed by 9 bases and 6 bases, with 16 bases remaining between them. Germline V gene lookup returns CDR1 KGHDR and CDR2 SFDVKD. CDR3 length equals 13 residues. The CDR3 DNA reads as TGTGCCACCTCAGACCGGTCCGCGAAGACCCAGTACTTC. Protein product: CATSDRSAKTQYF.

This clonotype appeared a few times. The chain is built from TRBV27 and TRBJ2-7; D gene ambiguous. The V gene's germline CDR1 is MNHEY and CDR2 SMNVEV (reference sequence). The length of the CDR3 is 16 residues. Trimming cost V 5 bases and J 0 bases, with 17 bases left between them. CDR3 coding DNA: TGTGCCAGCAGTACAGCGCTCTCGGCTCCCTCCTACGAGCAGTACTTC. Its translation: CASSTALSAPSYEQYF.

This clonotype has a count of ten or more. The rearrangement joins TRBV29-1 to TRBJ2-3; D is undetermined. V lost 6 bases and J 1 base, leaving 5 bases between the germline ends. CDR1 is SQVTM, CDR2 ANQGSEA, per germline. CDR3 size: 11 residues. The CDR3 sequence: CSVPGTDTQYF. For the CDR3, the DNA is TGCAGCGTCCCCGGCACAGATACGCAGTATTTT.

This sequence joins TRBV3-1 and TRBJ2-5; no reliable D call. V gave up 7 bases and J gave up 5 bases, with 17 bases separating them. The CDR3 consists of 14 residues. From germline, CDR1 is LGHDT and CDR2 YNNKEL (reference sequence). The CDR3 spells CASNRGSLSETQYF. In DNA, the CDR3 is TGTGCCAGCAATCGAGGATCCTTGTCGGAGACCCAGTACTTC.

This clonotype was found a few times. The J gene is TRBJ2-1, the V gene TRBV5-1, with D possibly being TRBD1 (5 bases). The germline gives CDR1 SGHRS, CDR2 YFSETQ. V lost 5 bases, J lost 5 bases, and 8 bases lay in between. There are 12 residues in the CDR3. This CDR3 reads CASRETDNEQFF. The DNA of the CDR3 is TGCGCCAGCAGGGAGACAGACAATGAGCAGTTCTTC. Full variable domain (outside the CDR3, taken from reference TRBV5-1 and TRBJ2-1): KAGVTQTPRYLIKTRGQQVTLSCSPISGHRSVSWYQQTPGQGLQFLFEYFSETQRNKGNFPGRFSGRQFSNSRSEMNVSTLELGDSALYLCASRETDNEQFFGPGTRLTVL.

In this sample, this clonotype turned up a few times. The rearrangement joins TRBV27 to TRBJ2-7; D gene ambiguous. The CDR3 spans 10 residues. V was shortened by 6 bases and J by 1 base, with 1 base between the two germline ends. Germline V gene data show CDR1 as MNHEY and CDR2 as SMNVEV (reference sequence). The CDR3 here is CASRSYEQYF. In DNA form, the CDR3 reads TGTGCCAGCAGATCCTACGAGCAGTACTTC.

This clonotype was observed a few times. The chain employs TRBV9 and TRBJ1-4; no clear D. This CDR3 spans 15 amino acids. V was pared by 3 bases and J by 0 bases, with 9 bases between. Germline CDR1 and CDR2: SGDLS and YYNGEE. The CDR3 spells CASSGTGTTNEKLFF. CDR3 nucleotide sequence: TGTGCCAGCAGCGGAACGGGCACAACTAATGAAAAACTGTTTTTT. The whole variable domain, remainder taken from reference TRBV9 and TRBJ1-4, is DSGVTQTPKHLITATGQRVTLRCSPRSGDLSVYWYQQSLDQGLQFLIQYYNGEERAKGNILERFSAQQFPDLHSELNLSSLELGDSALYFCASSGTGTTNEKLFFGSGTQLSVL.

This clonotype appeared a few times. This sequence joins TRBV6-1 and TRBJ2-7; 8 bases align to TRBD1. The CDR3 runs to 15 residues. Germline V gene data show CDR1 as MNHNS and CDR2 as SASEGT. V was clipped by 6 bases and J by 0 bases; unmatched bases: 7. CDR3 sequence (DNA): TGTGCCAGCAGAAATACAGGGGGAAACTCCTACGAGCAGTACTTC. It is translated as CASRNTGGNSYEQYF.

The rearrangement links TRBV7-9 to TRBJ1-2; D perhaps matches TRBD1 (6 bases). Trimming removed 2 bases at V and 8 bases at J, with 27 bases between. The germline CDR1 and CDR2 sequences are SEHNR and FQNEAQ (reference sequence). This CDR3 contains 18 residues. The CDR3 region is CASSLLREPVGAAEGYTF. Here the CDR3 DNA reads TGTGCCAGCAGCTTATTACGTGAGCCCGTGGGGGCGGCTGAGGGCTACACCTTC.

This clonotype has only a few counts. The J gene is TRBJ2-1, the V gene TRBV7-9, with TRBD2 identical over 7 bases. Germline assignment: CDR1 SEHNR and CDR2 FQNEAQ (reference sequence). V shed 5 bases and J 0 bases; nucleotides not matched to a gene: 7. This CDR3 comprises 16 residues. Here the CDR3 reads CASSKRDSSSYNEQFF. CDR3 DNA: TGTGCCAGCAGCAAGCGGGACTCGAGCTCCTACAATGAGCAGTTCTTC.

The rearrangement uses TRBV7-9 and TRBJ2-5; D is ambiguous. The germline V gene encodes CDR1 SEHNR and CDR2 FQNEAQ (reference sequence). V lost 0 bases to trimming and J lost 4 bases, with 18 bases between them. The CDR3 contains 17 residues. CDR3 nucleotide sequence: TGTGCCAGCAGCTTAGCACCGGCAATGGACCCTTTAGAGACCCAGTACTTC. It is translated as CASSLAPAMDPLETQYF.

Only a few counts were recorded for this clonotype. This chain uses TRBV13 with TRBJ1-1, with TRBD1 matching over 9 bases. Germline loops: CDR1 PRHDT, CDR2 FYEKMQ (reference sequence). The ends lost 5 bases at V and 6 bases at J; junction bases unmatched: 13. The CDR3 runs 16 residues. The CDR3 protein is CASSHRDRVAGAEAFF. CDR3 nucleotide sequence: TGTGCCAGCAGCCACCGGGACAGGGTTGCTGGCGCTGAAGCTTTCTTT.

The V and J genes are TRBV28 and TRBJ2-7, with TRBD1 matching over 8 bases. Germline V lookup: CDR1 MDHEN, CDR2 SYDVKM. CDR3 length: 14 amino acids. The junction had 7 bases not matched to a gene; V was cut back by 3 bases and J by 6 bases. As DNA, the CDR3 is TGTGCCAGCAGTTTCTGGCAGGGGGCGTCCGAGCAGTACTTC. Its protein is CASSFWQGASEQYF.